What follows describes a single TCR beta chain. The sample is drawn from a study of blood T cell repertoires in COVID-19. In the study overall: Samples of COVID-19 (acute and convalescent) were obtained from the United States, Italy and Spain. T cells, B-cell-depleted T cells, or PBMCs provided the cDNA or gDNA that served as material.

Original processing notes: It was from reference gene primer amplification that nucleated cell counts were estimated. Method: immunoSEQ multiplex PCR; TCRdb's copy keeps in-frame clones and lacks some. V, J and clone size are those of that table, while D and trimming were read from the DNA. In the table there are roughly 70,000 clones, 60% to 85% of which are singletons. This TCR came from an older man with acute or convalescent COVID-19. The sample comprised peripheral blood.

CDR3 DNA sequence: TGTGCCAGCAGCGCGGGCTTGGCGGGGACTGAAGCTTTCTTT. Translating gives CASSAGLAGTEAFF. This sequence joins TRBV13 and TRBJ1-1, with D hard to call. This CDR3 has 14 amino acids. Looked up from germline, CDR1 is PRHDT and CDR2 is FYEKMQ (reference sequence). V was clipped by 5 bases and J by 5 bases, with 15 bases between them.